What follows is one T cell receptor beta chain and its context. This entry belongs to a study of monozygotic twins with inflammatory bowel disease. There are 13 residues in the CDR3. Germline CDR1 and CDR2: MNHEY and SMNVEV (reference sequence). TCRdb re-called the 5' RACE reads; one entry per CDR3 protein, DNA not given. Seen in this sample are some 440,000 distinct CDR3 sequences; the ten most common clones hold 2.4%. The sequencing input was blood. The clonotype was recovered from a human donor with ulcerative colitis or Crohn's disease, or a healthy co-twin of an affected twin (not recorded which). The chain is built from TRBV27 and TRBJ2-7; the TCRdb call, TRBD1, lacks DNA for checking. The CDR3 spells CASSPIRGYEQYF.